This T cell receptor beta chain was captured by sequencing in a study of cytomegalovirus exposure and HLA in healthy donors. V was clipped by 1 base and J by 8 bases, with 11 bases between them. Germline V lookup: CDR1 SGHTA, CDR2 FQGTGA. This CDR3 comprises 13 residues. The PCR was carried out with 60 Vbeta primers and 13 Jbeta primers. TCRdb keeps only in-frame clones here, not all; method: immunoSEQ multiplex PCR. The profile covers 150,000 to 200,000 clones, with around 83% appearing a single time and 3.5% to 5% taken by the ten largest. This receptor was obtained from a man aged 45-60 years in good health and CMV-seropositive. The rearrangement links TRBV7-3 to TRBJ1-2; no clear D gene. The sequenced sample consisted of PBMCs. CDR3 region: CASSLRAGRGYTF. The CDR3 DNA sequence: TGTGCCAGCAGCTTAAGGGCAGGTCGGGGCTACACCTTC.